The source of this T cell receptor beta chain is a study of blood T cell repertoires in COVID-19. Study context: From the United States, Italy and Spain came samples of acute and convalescent COVID-19. T cells, B-cell-depleted T cells, or PBMCs provided the cDNA or gDNA that served as material.

Per germline, CDR1 MGHRA and CDR2 YSYEKL. The V gene lost 4 bases and the J gene lost 3 bases, with 16 bases spanning the gap. CDR3 length: 16 amino acids. Data came from immunoSEQ multiplex PCR; TCRdb stores just in-frame clones and leaves some out. The sample records under 40,000 clones, 88% being singletons. The sequence derives from a woman older than 75 with active or convalescent COVID-19. V and J are TRBV4-1 and TRBJ1-5; a possible D gene is TRBD1 (6 bases). Sequenced input: peripheral blood. The CDR3 region is CASSRNVAGDNQPQHF. CDR3 nucleotides: TGCGCCAGCAGCCGAAACGTGGCAGGGGACAATCAGCCCCAGCATTTT.